The sequence of this T cell receptor beta chain was determined in a study of regulatory T cells in long-lasting Graves disease. As for time point: newly diagnosed GD, antithyroid drugs for less than 3 months. PBMC RNA served as the TCR library source. With iRepertoire HTBI primers and Arm-PCR of CDR3 regions, TCR beta libraries were built. TCRdb redid the calling of the multiplex PCR reads with MiXCR, one entry per CDR3 protein. Seen here are 450,000 to 600,000 distinct CDR3 sequences, roughly 14% observed once, and the top ten hold roughly a tenth. This CDR3 has 12 amino acids. The germline CDR1 and CDR2 sequences are MNHNS and SASEGT. Trimming left V 0 bases short and J 5 bases short, with 3 bases between. The table lists this clonotype with many counts. These data were likewise used in another study, on T cells in Graves' hyperthyroidism and ophthalmopathy. That work states: Subjects aged 18 to 65 presented with newly diagnosed hyperthyroidism of less than 2 months' duration. Criteria for exclusion of patients were uncontrolled infection, other autoimmune disease, pregnancy or lactation. The HTBI primer set served for first-round RT-PCR of the TCR CDR3.

The sequences come from peripheral blood mononuclear cells (PBMCs), collected at new diagnosis, from a patient treated with antithyroid drugs. The chain has TRBV6-1 and TRBJ2-3; D remains ambiguous. The receptor comes from a man aged 25 to 40 with Graves disease. The CDR3 spells CASSEALDTQYF. The CDR3 coding sequence is TGTGCCAGCAGTGAAGCCCTAGATACGCAGTATTTT.